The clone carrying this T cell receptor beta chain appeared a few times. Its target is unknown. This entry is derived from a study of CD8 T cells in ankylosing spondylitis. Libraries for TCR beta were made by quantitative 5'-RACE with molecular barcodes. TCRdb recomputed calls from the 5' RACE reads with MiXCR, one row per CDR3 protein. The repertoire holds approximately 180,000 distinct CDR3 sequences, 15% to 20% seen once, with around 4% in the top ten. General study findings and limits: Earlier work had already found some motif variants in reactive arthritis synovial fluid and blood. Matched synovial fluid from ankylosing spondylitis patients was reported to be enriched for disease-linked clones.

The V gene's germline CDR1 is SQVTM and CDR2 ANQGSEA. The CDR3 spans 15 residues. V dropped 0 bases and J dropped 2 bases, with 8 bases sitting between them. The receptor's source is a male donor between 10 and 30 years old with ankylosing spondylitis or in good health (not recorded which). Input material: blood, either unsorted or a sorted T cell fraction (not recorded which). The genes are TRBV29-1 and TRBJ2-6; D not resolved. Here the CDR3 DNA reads TGCAGCGTTGAAGAAACAGCAGCTGGGGCCAACGTCCTGACTTTC. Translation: CSVEETAAGANVLTF.